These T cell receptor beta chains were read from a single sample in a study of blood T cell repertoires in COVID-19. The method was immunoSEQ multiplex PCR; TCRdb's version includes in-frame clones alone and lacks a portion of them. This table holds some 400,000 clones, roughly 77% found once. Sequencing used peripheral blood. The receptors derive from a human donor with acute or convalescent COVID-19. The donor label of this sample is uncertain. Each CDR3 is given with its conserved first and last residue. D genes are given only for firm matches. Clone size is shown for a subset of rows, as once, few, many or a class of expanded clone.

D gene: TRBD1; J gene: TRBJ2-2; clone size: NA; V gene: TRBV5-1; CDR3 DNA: TGCGCCAGCAGCCGGGACAGGGGGCGTACCGGGGAGCTGTTTTTT; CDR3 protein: CASSRDRGRTGELFF
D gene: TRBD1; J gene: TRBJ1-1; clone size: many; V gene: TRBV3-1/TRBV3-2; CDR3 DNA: TGTGCCAGCAGCCTACACAGGGGGCCGAACACTGAAGCTTTCTTT; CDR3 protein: CASSLHRGPNTEAFF
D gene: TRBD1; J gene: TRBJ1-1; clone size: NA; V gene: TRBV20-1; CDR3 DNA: TGCAGTGCGATCCGGGACAGGGCAGCTTTCTTT; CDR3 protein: CSAIRDRAAFF
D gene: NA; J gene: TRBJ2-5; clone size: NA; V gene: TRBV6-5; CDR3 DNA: TGTGCCAGCAGAATCTACAGGGCGAGAGAGACCCAGTACTTC; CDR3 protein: CASRIYRARETQYF
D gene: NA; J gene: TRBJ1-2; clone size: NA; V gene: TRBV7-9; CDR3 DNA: TGTGCCAGCAGCCGCCCAGGCACTTCTAACTATGGCTACACCTTC; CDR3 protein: CASSRPGTSNYGYTF
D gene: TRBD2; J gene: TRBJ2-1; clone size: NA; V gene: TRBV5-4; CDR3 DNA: TGTGCCATCCCCGGGACTAGCGGGGGGTCCTACAATGAGCAGTTCTTC; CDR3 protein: CAIPGTSGGSYNEQFF
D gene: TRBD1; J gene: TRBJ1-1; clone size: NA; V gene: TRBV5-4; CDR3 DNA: TGTGCCAGCAGCTTGGACAGGGGCGCAAACACTGAAGCTTTCTTT; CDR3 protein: CASSLDRGANTEAFF
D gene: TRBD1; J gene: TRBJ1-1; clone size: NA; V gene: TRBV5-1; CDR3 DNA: TGCGCCAGCAGCTTGGTGGCAGGGGGCGGCACTGAAGCTTTCTTT; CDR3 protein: CASSLVAGGGTEAFF
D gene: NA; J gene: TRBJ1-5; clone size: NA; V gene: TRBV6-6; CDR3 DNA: TGTGCCAGCAGTAGTAGGATAGTGGGGCACAATCAGCCCCAGCATTTT; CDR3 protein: CASSSRIVGHNQPQHF
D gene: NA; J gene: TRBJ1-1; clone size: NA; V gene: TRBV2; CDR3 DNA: TGTGCCAGCAGTGACGGGGGGGCAGAAGCTTTCTTT; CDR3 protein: CASSDGGAEAFF
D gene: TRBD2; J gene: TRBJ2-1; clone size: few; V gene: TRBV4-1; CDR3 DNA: TGCGCCAGCAGCCAAGATGTACTAGCGGGGGGCCGTGAGCAGTTCTTC; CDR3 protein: CASSQDVLAGGREQFF
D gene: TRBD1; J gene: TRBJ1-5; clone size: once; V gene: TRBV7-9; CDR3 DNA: TGTGCCAGCAGCCGGACAGGTAGTTTGGAGCCCCAGCATTTT; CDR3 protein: CASSRTGSLEPQHF
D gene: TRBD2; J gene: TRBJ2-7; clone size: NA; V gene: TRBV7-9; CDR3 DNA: TGTGCCAGCGGCACTAGCGGGAGTCTCCTCGAGCAGTACTTC; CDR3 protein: CASGTSGSLLEQYF
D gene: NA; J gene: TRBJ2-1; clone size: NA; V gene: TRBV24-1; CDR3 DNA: TGTGCCACCAGTGTTGTTGGAGGGGCCCCCTTCAATGAGCAGTTCTTC; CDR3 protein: CATSVVGGAPFNEQFF
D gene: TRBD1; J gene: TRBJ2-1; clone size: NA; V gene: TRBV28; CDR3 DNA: TGTGCCAGCAGTTTACGTTGGACAGGAAGGTCCCCCTACAATGAGCAGTTCTTC; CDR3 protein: CASSLRWTGRSPYNEQFF
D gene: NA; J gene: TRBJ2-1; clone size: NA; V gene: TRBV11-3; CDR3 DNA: TGTGCCAGCAGCCCCTTACAAGTTTACCGCACCTACAATGAGCAGTTCTTC; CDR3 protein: CASSPLQVYRTYNEQFF
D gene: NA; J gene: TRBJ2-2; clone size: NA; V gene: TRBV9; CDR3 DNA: TGTGCCAGCAGGTCAGGGGTCGCCGGGGAGCTGTTTTTT; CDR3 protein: CASRSGVAGELFF
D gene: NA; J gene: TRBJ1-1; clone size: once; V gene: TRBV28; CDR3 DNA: TGTGCCAGCAGTTTAATCCCAGCGCAAGCTTTCTTT; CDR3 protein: CASSLIPAQAFF
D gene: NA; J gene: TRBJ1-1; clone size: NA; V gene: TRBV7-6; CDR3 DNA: TGTGCCAGCAGCCCGACGGGGCGCGGGGCGAACACTGAAGCTTTCTTT; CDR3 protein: CASSPTGRGANTEAFF
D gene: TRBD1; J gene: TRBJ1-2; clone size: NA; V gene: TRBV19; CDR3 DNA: TGTGCCAGTAGCACAGGGGCGAGCGACTATGGCTACACCTTC; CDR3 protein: CASSTGASDYGYTF
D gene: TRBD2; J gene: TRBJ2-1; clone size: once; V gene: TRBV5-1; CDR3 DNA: TGCGCCAGCAGCTTCGGTGGGACTAGCGGGAGCTTGGAGCAGTTCTTC; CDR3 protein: CASSFGGTSGSLEQFF
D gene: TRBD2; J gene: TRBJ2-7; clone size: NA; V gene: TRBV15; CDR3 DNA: TGTGCCACCAGCAGAGAGAGACTACTAGCGGGGGACGGCGAGCAGTACTTC; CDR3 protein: CATSRERLLAGDGEQYF
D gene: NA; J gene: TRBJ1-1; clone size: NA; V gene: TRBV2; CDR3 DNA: TGTGCCAGCAGTGAAGGGGCAACGAACACTGAAGCTTTCTTT; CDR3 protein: CASSEGATNTEAFF
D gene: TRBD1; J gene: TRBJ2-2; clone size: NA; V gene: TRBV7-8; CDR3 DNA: TGTGCCAGCAGCTTAGGCGTGGCGGGACAGGGTTCCGGGGAGCTGTTTTTT; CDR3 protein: CASSLGVAGQGSGELFF